The 28 T cell receptor beta chains reported below all come from one sample, sequenced in a study of CD8+ T cells in alopecia areata. Pooled cutaneous lymph node cells were sorted using CD4, CD8alpha, NKG2D, NKG2ACE and other markers. In each case, RNA was isolated and then reverse transcribed into cDNA as the sequencing template. Data came from immunoSEQ multiplex PCR; TCRdb stores just in-frame clones and leaves some out. The sample was found to contain roughly 260,000 clones, and every one recurs. Sequencing input: CD4+ T cells sorted from a lymph node. Receptors originate from a C3H/HeJ mouse with alopecia areata. As its MHC haplotype, the strain has H2-k.

In regard to this clone: The germline and genes are mouse ones. The CDR3 goes on 4 residues after the read ends, and that part is filled in from the germline J gene. The rearrangement uses TRBV31 and TRBJ2-1, with TRBD2 identical over 10 bases. The germline V gene encodes CDR1 GKSSPN and CDR2 SITVG. This CDR3 is 13 amino acids long. The chain's CDR3 is CAWTGGAGAEQFF. Incomplete CDR3 DNA: TGTGCCTGGACTGGGGGGGCTGGGGCT.

In regard to this clone: Germline and genes here are mouse. CDR3 DNA, as far as it was read: TGTGCCAGCGGTGATGTTTGGGGGGTCTATGCT. Translating it yields CASGDVWGVYA. The CDR3 as a whole reads CASGDVWGVYAEQFF. The V call is TRBV13-2, the J call TRBJ2-1, with TRBD2 identical over 7 bases. The CDR3 goes on 4 residues after the read ends, and that part is filled in from the germline J gene. The CDR3 extends over 15 amino acids. V shed 0 bases, J shed 3 bases, and the junction held 3 bases outside the gene matches. Germline V gives CDR1 NNHNN, CDR2 SYGAGS (reference sequence).

A note on this clone: Each gene name is a mouse one. The read ends 4 residues early relative to the CDR3; the germline J gene fills the gap. The chain carries TRBV3 and TRBJ2-5; 9 bases align to TRBD2. This CDR3 region has 16 residues. Germline V lookup: CDR1 SNHLY, CDR2 FYNGKV (reference sequence). V shed 1 base, J shed 2 bases, and the junction held 4 bases outside the gene matches. The CDR3 bases that were read are TGTGCCAGCAGCTTAGAGGGCTGGGGGGGCCAAGAC. This encodes CASSLEGWGGQD. The full CDR3 reads CASSLEGWGGQDTQYF.

This clone was counted between two and nine times. Gene labels here are mouse ones. Read sequence stops 4 residues before the CDR3 end, and the germline J gene provides the missing end. This same CDR3 is encoded by further DNA sequences in the sample. V is TRBV13-1 and J is TRBJ2-5, with 8 bases that match TRBD1. Looked up from germline, CDR1 is NSHNY and CDR2 is SYGAGN. The CDR3 loop spans 13 amino acids. CDR3 bases read: TGTGCCAGCAGTGGACAGGGGAGAGAC. It is translated as CASSGQGRD. The whole CDR3 is CASSGQGRDTQYF.

This clone was found a few times. Mouse germline and gene names are used. The CDR3 goes on 4 residues after the read ends, and that part is filled in from the germline J gene. V is TRBV13-3 and J is TRBJ1-1, with 9 positions matching TRBD1. The CDR3 consists of 13 residues. Germline CDR1 and CDR2: NNHDY and SYVADS. The CDR3 is CASRPGQGTEVFF. The CDR3 bases that were read are TGTGCCAGCAGACCGGGACAGGGAACA.

This clone was recorded a few times. These gene names are mouse names. The sequence runs out 4 residues before the end of the CDR3; the remainder is reconstructed from the germline J gene. The genes are TRBV13-1 and TRBJ2-1; unclear D gene. V lost 3 bases, J lost 5 bases, and 6 bases lay in between. The CDR3 has 12 amino acids. Germline V lookup: CDR1 NSHNY, CDR2 SYGAGN. CDR3 protein: CASSATDAEQFF. The DNA read from the CDR3 is TGTGCCAGCAGTGCCACAGATGCT.

This clone was seen ten or more times. Genes and germline come from the mouse. The read halts 4 residues ahead of the CDR3 end, with the missing end drawn from the germline J gene. This chain connects TRBV13-1 to TRBJ2-1; 13 nucleotides line up with TRBD2. Losses at the gene ends were 5 bases for V and 3 bases for J; bases not matched to a gene: 8. Germline loops: CDR1 NSHNY, CDR2 SYGAGN. The CDR3 loop spans 17 amino acids. Incomplete CDR3 DNA: TGTGCCAGCAGAAGGACTGGGGGGGCGCCGGGCTATGCT. The encoded protein is CASRRTGGAPGYA. The full CDR3 sequence reads CASRRTGGAPGYAEQFF.

This clone appeared a few times. Mouse names are used for the genes. The DNA ends 4 residues before the CDR3 does, and the rest of the CDR3 is filled in from the germline J gene. The chain recombines TRBV13-2 with TRBJ2-7; weak D call: TRBD2 (7 bases). From germline, CDR1 is NNHNN and CDR2 SYGAGS (reference sequence). This CDR3 has 14 amino acids. Trimming removed 0 bases at V and 3 bases at J, with 10 bases between. CDR3 residues: CASGDGGALYEQYF. The sequenced part of the CDR3 DNA is TGTGCCAGCGGTGATGGGGGGGCCCTCTAT.

As concerns this clone: Gene names and germline refer to mouse. The CDR3 DNA, read in part, is TGTGCCAGCAGTCCCCACAGGGACTCC. This sequence encodes CASSPHRDS. The entire CDR3 protein reads CASSPHRDSDYTF. V gene TRBV19 combines with J gene TRBJ1-2; TRBD1 is a possible D gene (6 bases). Read sequence stops 4 residues before the CDR3 end, and the germline J gene provides the missing end. Germline V gene data show CDR1 as FNHDT and CDR2 as SITEND (reference sequence). The CDR3 has 13 amino acids. Trimming pared 4 bases from V and 3 bases from J, leaving 10 bases between. Full variable domain (outside the CDR3, taken from reference TRBV19 and TRBJ1-2): GGIITQTPKFLIGQEGQKLTLKCQQNFNHDTMYWYRQDSGKGLRLIYYSITENDLQKGDLSEGYDASREKKSSFSLTVTSAQKNEMAVFLCASSPHRDSDYTFGSGTRLLVI.

Only a few counts were recorded for this clone. Gene names follow the mouse nomenclature. The read finishes 4 residues shy of the CDR3 end, and the germline J gene is used to complete it. The chain employs TRBV13-2 and TRBJ2-1; TRBD2 matches 12 bases. This CDR3 is 14 amino acids long. The germline V gene encodes CDR1 NNHNN and CDR2 SYGAGS (reference sequence). CDR3 residues: CASGRDWGAAEQFF. The CDR3 bases that were read are TGTGCCAGCGGTCGGGACTGGGGGGCGGCT.

As for this clone: Genes here carry mouse names. The read ends 4 residues before the CDR3 terminus; that terminus is restored from the germline J gene. This sequence joins TRBV19 and TRBJ1-2; TRBD1 matches 9 bases. Unmatched junction bases numbered 12, after V lost 4 bases and J lost 2 bases. The length of the CDR3 is 17 residues. Per germline, CDR1 FNHDT and CDR2 SITEND (reference sequence). CDR3 DNA, as far as it was read: TGTGCCAGCAGTCACTCCCGGGACAGGGAGAGGAACTCC. Protein product: CASSHSRDRERNS. The full CDR3 reads CASSHSRDRERNSDYTF.

This clone was seen a handful of times. Germline and genes: mouse. The CDR3 end lies 4 residues beyond the end of the read and is filled in from the germline J gene. The same CDR3 also results from other DNA sequences found in this sample. J is TRBJ1-1 and V is TRBV13-2; 9 bases match TRBD1. The V gene end was trimmed by 2 bases and the J gene end by 1 base; junction bases not matched to a gene: 3. This CDR3 contains 15 residues. Germline V gene sequence: CDR1 NNHNN, CDR2 SYGAGS (reference sequence). This CDR3 reads CASGDPGQGNTEVFF. CDR3 bases read: TGTGCCAGCGGTGACCCGGGACAGGGGAACACA.

Points on this clone: Here the gene names and germline are mouse. The read finishes 4 residues shy of the CDR3 end, and the germline J gene is used to complete it. The chain has TRBV1 and TRBJ2-2; 10 bases map to TRBD1. Germline V CDR1 and CDR2: NSQYPW, LRSPGD (reference sequence). The trim removed 0 bases at V and 2 bases at J, leaving 6 bases unmatched. CDR3 length: 18 residues. The CDR3 DNA, read in part, is TGCACCTGCAGTGCAGATCGCCTGGGACAGGGGAACACCGGG. Protein product: CTCSADRLGQGNTG. The complete CDR3 sequence is CTCSADRLGQGNTGQLYF. The entire variable domain, with the rest obtained from reference TRBV1 and TRBJ2-2, is as follows: VTLLEQNPRWRLVPRGQAVNLRCILKNSQYPWMSWYQQDLQKQLQWLFTLRSPGDKEVKSLPGADYLATRVTDTELRLQVANMSQGRTLYCTCSADRLGQGNTGQLYFGEGSKLTVL.

Comments on this clone: Mouse germline and gene names are used. The CDR3 end falls 4 residues outside the read, so it is completed with the germline J gene. The chain has TRBV19 and TRBJ1-1; no reliable D call. The CDR3 runs to 11 residues. The V and J ends lost 5 bases and 4 bases respectively, with 6 bases between them. Germline loops: CDR1 FNHDT, CDR2 SITEND (reference sequence). The sequenced part of the CDR3 DNA is TGTGCCAGCAGACAAACCACA. This gives the protein CASRQTT. The entire CDR3 reads CASRQTTEVFF.

In its sample, this clone was seen a few times. Each gene name is a mouse one. The read ends 4 residues before the CDR3 terminus; that terminus is restored from the germline J gene. The genes are TRBV5 and TRBJ2-5; maybe TRBD1 (6 bases). The CDR3 is 15 amino acids. From germline, CDR1 is LGHNA and CDR2 YNLKQL (reference sequence). The CDR3 protein is CASSPSPGEEDTQYF. The covered CDR3 bases are TGTGCCAGCAGCCCCTCCCCAGGGGAGGAAGAC.

On this clone itself: Germline and genes here are mouse. The read terminates 4 residues ahead of where the CDR3 ends, so the germline J gene completes it. The genes are TRBV3 and TRBJ2-2; 9 bases match TRBD1. Trimming took 1 base from V and 1 from J; bases not matched to a gene: 4. The CDR3 is made up of 17 amino acids. Germline assignment: CDR1 SNHLY and CDR2 FYNGKV (reference sequence). CDR3 in amino acids: CASSLDRDRENTGQLYF. The sequenced part of the CDR3 DNA is TGTGCCAGCAGCTTAGACCGGGACAGGGAAAACACCGGG.

This clone occurred a few times. Mouse gene names apply. The read halts 4 residues ahead of the CDR3 end, with the missing end drawn from the germline J gene. This rearrangement joins TRBV5 to TRBJ2-2; TRBD1 matches at 8 bases. The CDR3 totals 17 residues. The germline V gene encodes CDR1 LGHNA and CDR2 YNLKQL (reference sequence). V lost 0 bases, J lost 3 bases, and 6 bases stayed unmatched. Partial CDR3 DNA: TGTGCCAGCAGCCAAGATCGCAGGGGGCGTGACACCGGG. Protein sequence: CASSQDRRGRDTG. The complete CDR3 sequence is CASSQDRRGRDTGQLYF.

This clone was seen a few times. The gene symbols are mouse symbols. The CDR3 extends 4 residues past the end of the read, so its final part is completed from the germline J gene. The genes are TRBV13-1 and TRBJ1-1, with D perhaps TRBD1 (6 bases). V gave up 3 bases and J gave up 3 bases, with 9 bases separating them. There are 13 residues in the CDR3. Germline CDR1 reads NSHNY; CDR2 reads SYGAGN. The CDR3 loop is CASSGQEDTEVFF. The sequenced CDR3 bases are TGTGCCAGCAGTGGACAGGAGGACACA.

With regard to this clone: Gene names and germline match the mouse. The sequence runs out 4 residues before the end of the CDR3; the remainder is reconstructed from the germline J gene. The rearrangement links TRBV13-1 to TRBJ2-7; the match to TRBD1 covers 8 bases. The CDR3 totals 14 residues. Germline CDR1 is NSHNY and CDR2 is SYGAGN. CDR3 loop: CASSDGTGFHEQYF. The sequenced CDR3 bases are TGTGCCAGCAGTGATGGGACAGGGTTCCAT.

The table lists this clone with a few counts. Mouse gene names apply. The read terminates 4 residues ahead of where the CDR3 ends, so the germline J gene completes it. The J gene is TRBJ1-2, the V gene TRBV13-3; 8 positions agree with TRBD1. The J segment lost 3 bases and the V segment lost 0 bases, leaving 4 bases of the junction unmatched. This CDR3 comprises 15 residues. Germline CDR1 reads NNHDY; CDR2 reads SYVADS. The CDR3 reads CASSDASRGHSDYTF. The sequenced CDR3 bases are TGTGCCAGCAGTGATGCGAGCAGGGGGCACTCC.

This clone showed up many times. All gene names here are mouse names. The CDR3 end falls 4 residues outside the read, so it is completed with the germline J gene. The rearrangement links TRBV14 to TRBJ2-5; 11 bases fit TRBD2. This CDR3 region has 15 residues. Germline CDR1 is SGHDT and CDR2 is FRDEAV. The CDR3 region is CASSSGLGERDTQYF. CDR3 DNA, as far as it was read: TGTGCCAGCAGTTCGGGACTGGGGGAGAGGGAC.

This clone was seen more than once but under ten times. The gene names given are mouse names. The missing CDR3 end, 4 residues past where the read stops, is filled in from the germline J gene. The V call is TRBV1, the J call TRBJ2-2; D is unclear. Trimming pared 2 bases from V and 1 base from J, leaving 5 bases between. The germline CDR1 and CDR2 sequences are NSQYPW and LRSPGD (reference sequence). The CDR3 spans 14 residues. CDR3 in amino acids: CTCSAQQNTGQLYF. The DNA read from the CDR3 is TGCACCTGCAGTGCACAGCAAAACACCGGG.

Only a few counts were recorded for this clone. Any gene name here is a mouse gene name. The read is 4 residues too short to cover the CDR3 end, so that end is filled in from the germline J gene. The V gene is TRBV19, the J gene TRBJ2-3; 10 bases fit TRBD2. V was clipped by 7 bases and J by 0 bases; unmatched bases: 5. Germline CDR1 FNHDT, CDR2 SITEND (reference sequence). CDR3 length: 15 amino acids. CDR3 sequence reads: CASPGGARSAETLYF. Partial CDR3 DNA: TGTGCCAGCCCTGGGGGGGCGCGGAGTGCAGAA.

Turning to this clone: Gene and germline names: mouse. The read finishes 4 residues shy of the CDR3 end, and the germline J gene is used to complete it. The rearrangement links TRBV13-3 to TRBJ2-2, with D maybe TRBD2 (5 bases). This CDR3 region has 16 residues. Germline V gene data show CDR1 as NNHDY and CDR2 as SYVADS. Deletions cut 0 bases from V and 3 bases from J, with 12 bases between. CDR3 amino acids: CASSDAVGRDTGQLYF. The sequenced CDR3 bases are TGTGCCAGCAGTGATGCAGTGGGGAGGGACACCGGG.

The sample holds a few counts of this clone. The germline and genes are mouse ones. The read ends 4 residues early relative to the CDR3; the germline J gene fills the gap. This sequence joins TRBV13-3 and TRBJ2-7; D is undetermined. V gave up 0 bases and J gave up 0 bases, with 10 bases separating them. The CDR3 has 15 amino acids. CDR1 is NNHDY and CDR2 is SYVADS in the germline V gene. Incomplete CDR3 DNA: TGTGCCAGCAGTGATGCCCGCAGATTCTCCTAT. This codes for CASSDARRFSY. In full, the CDR3 is CASSDARRFSYEQYF.

In this sample, this clone turned up a few times. Genes and germline come from the mouse. The read falls 4 residues short of the CDR3 end, and the missing part is taken from the germline J gene. J is TRBJ1-1 and V is TRBV17, with D possibly TRBD1 on 5 matching bases. This CDR3 spans 11 amino acids. V lost 8 bases and J 4 bases, leaving 8 bases between the germline ends. Germline assignment: CDR1 MNHDT and CDR2 YYDKIL. The sequenced CDR3 bases are TGTGCTAGCCTCAGGGCCACA. This translates into CASLRAT. The whole CDR3 is CASLRATEVFF. The full variable domain, its missing parts supplied by reference TRBV17 and TRBJ1-1, is DTTVKQNPRYKLARVGKPVNLICSQTMNHDTMYWYQKKPNQAPKLLLFYYDKILNREADTFEKFQSSRPNNSFCSLYIGSAGLEYSAMYLCASLRATEVFFGKGTRLTVV.

For this clone: Genes and germline are mouse. The CDR3 protein is CASSDWGVPDTQYF. Partial CDR3 DNA: TGTGCCAGCAGTGACTGGGGGGTGCCAGAC. The rearrangement links TRBV13-1 to TRBJ2-5, with 8 bases that match TRBD2. The observed sequence ends 4 residues before the CDR3 terminus, with the missing tail filled in from the germline J gene. CDR1 and CDR2 (germline): NSHNY, SYGAGN. This CDR3 is built from 14 residues.

This clone was observed a handful of times. The genes are named according to mouse. With the read ending 4 residues before the CDR3 end, the germline J gene is used to fill in that end. The chain uses TRBV13-1 and TRBJ2-3; the D gene is possibly TRBD1 (6 bases). From germline, CDR1 is NSHNY and CDR2 SYGAGN. This CDR3 spans 12 amino acids. V was pared by 10 bases and J by 0 bases, with 9 bases between. The sequenced part of the CDR3 DNA is TGTGCCTCCAGGGGAAGTGCAGAA. Protein product: CASRGSAE. The CDR3 as a whole reads CASRGSAETLYF.